This T cell receptor beta chain was found in a study of cytomegalovirus exposure and HLA in healthy donors. It was with 60 Vbeta and 13 Jbeta primers that the PCR ran. TCRdb's table, derived via immunoSEQ multiplex PCR, lists solely in-frame clones and lacks some. The sample gives 30,000 to 45,000 clones, 86% of which show up once; about an eighth is in the top ten. Germline-derived CDR1 and CDR2 are SNHLY and FYNNEI. J lost 5 bases, V lost 9 bases, and 8 bases had no gene match. The length of the CDR3 is 14 residues. A few counts support this clone. As yet, its antigen is unknown. Points from the study as a whole: A missense variant in DCLRE1C was later tied to TCR beta V- and J-gene trimming. A later analysis revealed that TCR association rates differed between HLA loci, peaking at DRB1 and bottoming out at HLA-C. Later analysis showed most CMV-associated TCR beta chains appearing HLA-restricted.

Sequencing input: PBMCs. V usage is TRBV2 and J usage is TRBJ2-2; 8 nucleotides line up with TRBD1. This clonotype was obtained from a woman aged 40 to 50 in good health and CMV-seropositive. For the CDR3, the DNA is TGTGCCAGAAGGACAGGGCGAATGACCGGGGAGCTGTTTTTT. It specifies CARRTGRMTGELFF.